Shown below are 25 T cell receptor beta chains from a single sample sequenced in a study of shared clonotypes between healthy human individuals. Measured with immunoSEQ multiplex PCR; TCRdb has only the in-frame clones, and not every one. The sample consists of millions of clones, 85% to 95% of them appearing once. Sequenced sample: naive CD4+ T cells sorted from blood. Noted subset: CD45RA+ positively selected. All receptors come from a man in his late teens or twenties in good health.

The chain recombines TRBV30 with TRBJ2-7; 7 nucleotides line up with TRBD1. This CDR3 has 13 amino acids. V shed 6 bases, J shed 3 bases, and the junction held 8 bases outside the gene matches. Germline CDR1 and CDR2: GTSNPN and SVGIG (reference sequence). CDR3: CACWTGSNYEQYF. DNA for the CDR3: TGTGCCTGTTGGACAGGATCTAACTACGAGCAGTACTTC.

The genes are TRBV27 and TRBJ1-5; D may be TRBD1 (5 bases). CDR1 is MNHEY and CDR2 is SMNVEV in the germline V gene (reference sequence). This CDR3 region has 14 residues. Trimming cost V 6 bases and J 3 bases, with 12 bases left between them. In DNA, the CDR3 is TGTGCCAGCAGGCGCGGCAGGGACAATCAGCCCCAGCATTTT. This gives the protein CASRRGRDNQPQHF.

The V gene is TRBV5-1, the J gene TRBJ1-5, with a possible D match to TRBD1 (5 bases). The germline V gene has CDR1 SGHRS and CDR2 YFSETQ. This CDR3 has 14 residues. The V end was cut by 4 bases, the J end by 3 bases, with 11 bases between. The CDR3 is CASSQGTDNQPQHF. The CDR3 DNA reads TGCGCCAGCAGCCAAGGGACGGACAATCAGCCCCAGCATTTT.

V and J are TRBV7-9 and TRBJ1-2; no clear D. This CDR3 spans 15 amino acids. V gave up 3 bases and J gave up 0 bases, with 11 bases separating them. Germline V gene sequence: CDR1 SEHNR, CDR2 FQNEAQ (reference sequence). The CDR3: CASSLGGETNYGYTF. CDR3 in DNA: TGTGCCAGCAGCTTGGGAGGTGAGACTAACTATGGCTACACCTTC.

This CDR3 reads CALRGRGVYNEQFF. Here the CDR3 DNA reads TGTGCCTTAAGGGGCAGGGGCGTCTACAATGAGCAGTTCTTC. The rearrangement links TRBV30 to TRBJ2-1; a weak D match, TRBD1 (6 bases). The CDR3 spans 14 residues. Trimming stripped 7 bases from V and 3 bases from J, with 16 bases between. CDR1 and CDR2 from the germline V gene are GTSNPN and SVGIG (reference sequence). Based on the CDR3 plus reference TRBV30 and TRBJ2-1, the full variable domain is SQTIHQWPATLVQPVGSPLSLECTVEGTSNPNLYWYRQAAGRGLQLLFYSVGIGQISSEVPQNLSASRPQDRQFILSSKKLLLSDSGFYLCALRGRGVYNEQFFGPGTRLTVL.

The chain couples TRBV28 to TRBJ1-2; D gene uncertain. This CDR3 is built from 14 residues. Trimming stripped 5 bases from V and 0 bases from J, with 10 bases between. Germline V gene data show CDR1 as MDHEN and CDR2 as SYDVKM. The CDR3 region has the DNA TGTGCCAGCAGTCCTGGTGGGACTAACTATGGCTACACCTTC. It encodes CASSPGGTNYGYTF.

This clone has just one count. The chain employs TRBV7-9 and TRBJ1-2; D not resolved. CDR1 SEHNR and CDR2 FQNEAQ come from the germline V gene (reference sequence). V was clipped by 1 base and J by 7 bases, with 13 bases between them. CDR3 length: 14 residues. The CDR3, as DNA: TGTGCCAGCAGCTTAGATGCCCCCCTGAGTGGCTACACCTTC. This sequence encodes CASSLDAPLSGYTF.

V usage is TRBV10-3 and J usage is TRBJ2-3; 9 bases map to TRBD2. The V gene's germline CDR1 is ENHRY and CDR2 SYGVKD. Trimming cost V 11 bases and J 3 bases; bases outside gene matches: 3. The CDR3 consists of 12 residues. The CDR3 region is CAVSGGTDTQYF. CDR3 DNA sequence: TGTGCCGTTAGCGGGGGTACAGATACGCAGTATTTT.

J is TRBJ1-2 and V is TRBV2; D gene ambiguous. Trimming removed 11 bases from V and 6 bases from J, with 10 bases in between. Germline V gene lookup returns CDR1 SNHLY and CDR2 FYNNEI. This CDR3 comprises 10 residues. The CDR3 is CAGQEDGYTF. For the CDR3, the DNA is TGTGCCGGGCAGGAGGATGGCTACACCTTC.

The sample holds one count of this clone. This sequence joins TRBV5-8 and TRBJ1-1; a possible D gene is TRBD1 (5 bases). The CDR3 spans 15 residues. The germline V gene has CDR1 SGHTS and CDR2 YDEGEE. Trimming took 0 bases from V and 6 from J, leaving 15 bases between them. The DNA for the CDR3 is TGTGCCAGCAGCTTGGCCGGGCAGGGCGGGGCTGAAGCTTTCTTT. Translated, it gives CASSLAGQGGAEAFF. Variable domain in full (rest from reference TRBV5-8 and TRBJ1-1): EAGVTQSPTHLIKTRGQQATLRCSPISGHTSVYWYQQALGLGLQFLLWYDEGEERNRGNFPPRFSGRQFPNYSSELNVNALELEDSALYLCASSLAGQGGAEAFFGQGTRLTVV.

The J gene is TRBJ1-1, the V gene TRBV19, with D hard to call. CDR3 length: 13 residues. V lost 0 bases, J lost 1 base, and 3 bases lay in between. Germline CDR1 is LNHDA and CDR2 is SQIVND (reference sequence). The CDR3: CASSIDQNTEAFF. For the CDR3, the DNA is TGTGCCAGTAGTATAGACCAGAACACTGAAGCTTTCTTT.

This clone was observed a few times. The chain employs TRBV14 and TRBJ1-1, with D unresolved. The CDR3 is 14 residues long. Trimming pared 3 bases from V and 2 bases from J, leaving 10 bases between. Per the germline V gene, CDR1 is SGHDN and CDR2 is FVKESK. The CDR3, as DNA: TGTGCCAGCAGCCAGCTGGTAGGAAACACTGAAGCTTTCTTT. It is translated as CASSQLVGNTEAFF. The complete variable domain, with remaining parts taken from reference TRBV14 and TRBJ1-1, reads EAGVTQFPSHSVIEKGQTVTLRCDPISGHDNLYWYRRVMGKEIKFLLHFVKESKQDESGMPNNRFLAERTGGTYSTLKVQPAELEDSGVYFCASSQLVGNTEAFFGQGTRLTVV.

This chain links TRBV13 with TRBJ1-3; D is ambiguous. Trimming cost V 3 bases and J 4 bases, with 7 bases left between them. This CDR3 is built from 13 residues. Germline-derived CDR1 and CDR2 are PRHDT and FYEKMQ (reference sequence). The CDR3 DNA sequence: TGTGCCAGCAGCTTCGGCTCCGGAAACACCATATATTTT. Its translation: CASSFGSGNTIYF.

In this sample, this clone turned up once. The chain recombines TRBV5-4 with TRBJ1-2; TRBD1 matches 7 bases. The CDR3 is 15 residues long. Germline values: CDR1 SGHNT, CDR2 YYREEE (reference sequence). V gave up 5 bases and J gave up 1 base; unmatched junction bases: 8. CDR3 in DNA: TGTGCCAGCAGGGCCGGGACAGATTTTAACTATGGCTACACCTTC. Protein: CASRAGTDFNYGYTF.

V is TRBV19 and J is TRBJ2-2, with 13 bases aligning to TRBD2. V was pared by 3 bases and J by 5 bases, with 6 bases of the junction left unmatched. This CDR3 contains 17 residues. Germline lookup yields CDR1 LNHDA and CDR2 SQIVND (reference sequence). The CDR3 sequence is CASSIRTSGRGTGELFF. Written as DNA, the CDR3 is TGTGCCAGTAGTATCCGGACTAGCGGGAGAGGGACCGGGGAGCTGTTTTTT.

The chain couples TRBV20-1 to TRBJ1-3, with D hard to call. Trimming stripped 4 bases from V and 8 bases from J, with 9 bases between. This CDR3 is built from 11 residues. The germline V gene has CDR1 DFQATT and CDR2 SNEGSKA (reference sequence). For the CDR3, the DNA is TGCAGTGCTATTCACGGAGACACCATATATTTT. It codes for CSAIHGDTIYF.

The chain uses TRBV27 and TRBJ1-2; maybe TRBD1 (6 bases). Germline V gene lookup returns CDR1 MNHEY and CDR2 SMNVEV (reference sequence). V was cut by 3 bases and J by 4 bases, with 12 bases left in between. The CDR3 consists of 14 residues. The CDR3 DNA sequence: TGTGCCAGCAGTTTGAATGGGGGCAGCTATGGCTACACCTTC. Its protein product is CASSLNGGSYGYTF.

This clone has at least ten counts. The chain joins TRBV5-1 to TRBJ1-5; D ambiguous. Germline V CDR1 and CDR2: SGHRS, YFSETQ. The CDR3 loop spans 15 amino acids. V shed 0 bases and J shed 0 bases, with 7 bases lying between them. CDR3: CASSLGAYSNQPQHF. The CDR3 coding sequence is TGCGCCAGCAGCTTGGGGGCTTATAGCAATCAGCCCCAGCATTTT.

The chain joins TRBV6-1 to TRBJ1-6; maybe TRBD1 (6 bases). Germline V gene data show CDR1 as MNHNS and CDR2 as SASEGT. The V end was cut by 6 bases, the J end by 7 bases, with 7 bases between. This CDR3 spans 12 amino acids. CDR3 DNA: TGTGCCAGCAGAACAGGGAATTCACCCCTCCACTTT. As protein: CASRTGNSPLHF.

This chain links TRBV4-1 with TRBJ1-4; 8 bases map to TRBD1. Germline lookup yields CDR1 MGHRA and CDR2 YSYEKL. This CDR3 contains 16 residues. Trimming took 4 bases from V and 2 from J; bases not matched to a gene: 6. DNA for the CDR3: TGCGCCAGCAGCCCCGCCCGGACAGGGACTAATGAAAAACTGTTTTTT. Protein product: CASSPARTGTNEKLFF.

The genes are TRBV7-2 and TRBJ1-2; no reliable D call. CDR1 is SGHTA, CDR2 FQGNSA, per germline. Trimming left V 4 bases short and J 6 bases short, with 9 bases between. This CDR3 is 12 amino acids long. CDR3 DNA: TGTGCCAGCAGCTCAACACCGAATGGCTACACCTTC. Translation: CASSSTPNGYTF.

V usage is TRBV6-1 and J usage is TRBJ2-1; 11 positions agree with TRBD2. The CDR3 is made up of 16 amino acids. The germline V gene encodes CDR1 MNHNS and CDR2 SASEGT. V lost 1 base to trimming and J lost 4 bases; unmatched junction nucleotides: 3. CDR3 loop: CASSEGTSGSYNEQFF. CDR3 nucleotide sequence: TGTGCCAGCAGTGAAGGGACTAGCGGGTCGTACAATGAGCAGTTCTTC.

This clone was seen just once. The V call is TRBV7-9, the J call TRBJ2-2; tentative D call: TRBD2 (6 bases). Germline loops: CDR1 SEHNR, CDR2 FQNEAQ (reference sequence). The CDR3 spans 16 residues. V was pared by 1 base and J by 3 bases, with 12 bases between. As DNA, the CDR3 is TGTGCCAGCAGCTTAGTCGGGGGACGATACACCGGGGAGCTGTTTTTT. It yields the protein CASSLVGGRYTGELFF.

The J gene is TRBJ2-5, the V gene TRBV10-1; D possibly uses TRBD1 or TRBD2 (5 bases each). CDR3 length: 14 amino acids. Germline V gene data show CDR1 as WNHNN and CDR2 as SYGVQD (reference sequence). Trimming removed 4 bases at V and 9 bases at J, with 18 bases between. CDR3 sequence: CASSAGLNQGPQYF. DNA of the CDR3: TGCGCCAGCAGTGCGGGGTTAAACCAGGGACCCCAGTACTTC.

This chain connects TRBV9 to TRBJ2-1, with TRBD2 matching 7 bases. The junction had 11 bases not matched to a gene; V was cut back by 4 bases and J by 7 bases. Germline V gives CDR1 SGDLS, CDR2 YYNGEE. The length of the CDR3 is 15 residues. The CDR3 DNA follows: TGTGCCAGCAGCTCGAGCGGGAACTTGGGTAATGAGCAGTTCTTC. Its translation is CASSSSGNLGNEQFF. The variable domain in full, with the rest retrieved from reference TRBV9 and TRBJ2-1, is DSGVTQTPKHLITATGQRVTLRCSPRSGDLSVYWYQQSLDQGLQFLIQYYNGEERAKGNILERFSAQQFPDLHSELNLSSLELGDSALYFCASSSSGNLGNEQFFGPGTRLTVL.